A selection of T cell receptor beta chains follows, all from one sample in a study of T cells in Graves' hyperthyroidism and ophthalmopathy. One entry per CDR3 protein results from TCRdb running MiXCR on the multiplex PCR reads. The table records fewer than 500,000 distinct CDR3 sequences, 13% to 15% of them present only once. Sequenced material: blood. Source of these receptors: a woman in her twenties or thirties with Graves' ophthalmopathy. Both conserved end residues are part of each CDR3. The D gene is left open where the match is weak. Clone size is shown for a subset of rows, as once, few, many or a class of expanded clone.

-,TRBV19,TRBJ2-2,-,CASSPFGPMGGELFF,TGTGCCAGTAGCCCTTTCGGGCCCATGGGCGGGGAGCTGTTTTTT
TRBD1,TRBV19,TRBJ2-7,-,CAGRRRDRVSYEQYF,TGTGCCGGTAGGCGTAGGGACAGAGTATCCTACGAGCAGTACTTC
TRBD1,TRBV19,TRBJ1-6,-,CASSVHGDRGRSPLHF,TGTGCCAGTAGTGTCCACGGGGACAGGGGGCGATCACCCCTCCACTTT
-,TRBV10-3,TRBJ2-1,few,CAISERDRDNEQFF,TGTGCCATCAGTGAAAGGGACCGGGACAATGAGCAGTTCTTC
-,TRBV19,TRBJ2-7,-,CASSIDLRGEQYF,TGTGCCAGTAGTATAGATCTTCGGGGCGAGCAGTACTTC
-,TRBV28,TRBJ1-1,many,CASTKVNTEAFF,TGTGCCAGCACAAAGGTGAACACTGAAGCTTTCTTT
-,TRBV6-1,TRBJ1-1,many,CASSGGGLYTEAFF,TGTGCCAGCAGTGGGGGGGGGCTGTACACTGAAGCTTTCTTT
TRBD2,TRBV20-1,TRBJ2-5,many,CSARDLTSGGAVETQYF,TGCAGTGCTAGAGATCTAACTAGCGGGGGGGCTGTGGAGACCCAGTACTTC
TRBD1,TRBV5-1,TRBJ1-1,-,CASGSGGAEAFF,TGCGCCAGCGGCTCAGGGGGCGCGGAAGCTTTCTTT
-,TRBV2,TRBJ1-5,many,CASSETERGNQPQHF,TGTGCCAGCAGTGAAACGGAGCGGGGTAACCAGCCCCAGCATTTT
-,TRBV9,TRBJ2-3,-,CASSSDGRSTDTQYF,TGTGCCAGCAGCTCGGACGGGCGTAGCACAGATACGCAGTATTTT
TRBD1,TRBV18,TRBJ2-7,many,CASSPGTGASSSRYEQYF,TGTGCCAGCTCACCAGGGACAGGGGCCTCTTCTAGCCGTTACGAGCAGTACTTC
-,TRBV15,TRBJ2-5,many,CATSRDRASRTQETQYF,TGTGCCACCAGCAGAGATCGGGCGTCGCGGACCCAAGAGACCCAGTACTTC
-,TRBV2,TRBJ2-3,many,CASSEAGGPGADTQYF,TGTGCCAGCAGTGAAGCGGGGGGCCCGGGGGCAGATACGCAGTATTTT
TRBD1,TRBV10-3,TRBJ2-3,many,CAISEGTGGTDTQYF,TGTGCCATCAGTGAGGGGACAGGGGGCACAGATACGCAGTATTTT
-,TRBV5-1,TRBJ1-5,many,CATPWAGDQPQHF,TGCGCCACCCCGTGGGCAGGCGATCAGCCCCAGCATTTT
TRBD1,TRBV12-5,TRBJ1-5,-,CASGFGGQGFDQPQHF,TGTGCTAGTGGTTTTGGGGGACAGGGGTTTGATCAGCCCCAGCATTTT
-,TRBV15,TRBJ2-4,few,CATRGGGRGRTAKNIQYF,TGTGCCACCAGAGGGGGGGGCAGGGGGCGAACAGCCAAAAACATTCAGTACTTC
-,TRBV25-1,TRBJ2-1,many,CASRVSSYNEQFF,TGTGCCAGCAGAGTCAGCTCCTACAATGAGCAGTTCTTC
TRBD1,TRBV6-2/TRBV6-3,TRBJ2-7,-,CASTSGDRKFHEQYF,TGTGCCAGCACCTCCGGGGACAGAAAGTTCCACGAGCAGTACTTC
TRBD1,TRBV28,TRBJ1-1,many,CASSLLGQANPEAFF,TGTGCCAGCAGTTTGCTTGGACAGGCGAACCCTGAAGCTTTCTTT
-,TRBV7-8,TRBJ2-5,many,CASTLGGGQETQYF,TGTGCCAGCACCCTAGGGGGGGGTCAAGAGACCCAGTACTTC
-,TRBV19,TRBJ2-1,few,CASSIQGHSYNEQFF,TGTGCCAGTAGTATACAGGGGCACTCCTACAATGAGCAGTTCTTC
TRBD2,TRBV29-1,TRBJ2-5,many,CSVGLAGRSETQYF,TGCAGCGTTGGACTAGCGGGGCGGTCGGAGACCCAGTACTTC
TRBD1,TRBV12-5,TRBJ2-1,many,CASGSNQGQRQFF,TGTGCTAGTGGTTCGAACCAGGGACAGAGGCAGTTCTTC
-,TRBV12-3/TRBV12-4,TRBJ1-2,many,CASSYSGTGMYGYTF,TGTGCCAGCAGTTACTCCGGGACGGGGATGTATGGCTACACCTTC
-,TRBV28,TRBJ2-3,many,CASSLSPITDTQYF,TGTGCCAGCAGTTTGTCCCCCATCACAGATACGCAGTATTTT
-,TRBV7-3,TRBJ2-2,-,CASSLSAGNTGELFF,TGTGCCAGCAGCTTAAGTGCGGGGAACACCGGGGAGCTGTTTTTT
-,TRBV7-9,TRBJ1-2,many,CASSQVRPPSKGYTF,TGTGCCAGCAGTCAAGTCCGGCCTCCCTCTAAGGGCTACACCTTC
TRBD1,TRBV9,TRBJ2-1,few,CASSVGRQGTYNEQFF,TGTGCCAGCAGCGTAGGGAGACAGGGGACCTACAATGAGCAGTTCTTC
TRBD1,TRBV2,TRBJ1-2,few,CASKQGAFGYTF,TGTGCCAGCAAACAGGGGGCTTTTGGCTACACCTTC
-,TRBV7-9,TRBJ2-2,many,CASSQRGTGLVNTGELFF,TGTGCCAGCAGCCAGCGGGGGACAGGGTTAGTCAACACCGGGGAGCTGTTTTTT
-,TRBV12-3/TRBV12-4,TRBJ2-7,many,CASRRDGVSYEQYF,TGTGCCAGCCGCCGGGACGGGGTCTCCTACGAGCAGTACTTC
-,TRBV20-1,TRBJ2-5,many,CSASSPGASSKTQYF,TGCAGTGCTAGTTCCCCAGGGGCCTCAAGTAAGACCCAGTACTTC
-,TRBV4-1,TRBJ1-2,many,CASSQGPTPTGSGYGYTF,TGCGCCAGCAGCCAAGGCCCTACCCCGACAGGCAGTGGCTATGGCTACACCTTC
-,TRBV4-2,TRBJ2-7,-,CASSAAQGGYEQYF,TGTGCCAGCAGCGCGGCCCAGGGGGGCTACGAGCAGTACTTC
-,TRBV30,TRBJ1-5,many,CAWSPRGGVDNQPQHF,TGTGCCTGGAGCCCGCGAGGGGGGGTCGACAATCAGCCCCAGCATTTT
-,TRBV2,TRBJ1-4,-,CANRNIPGHSSATNEKLFF,TGTGCCAACCGAAACATTCCTGGACACTCTTCAGCAACTAATGAAAAACTGTTTTTT
-,TRBV18,TRBJ2-5,many,CASSPLFRPRQQETQYF,TGTGCCAGCTCACCACTCTTCCGACCCCGACAACAAGAGACCCAGTACTTC
TRBD1,TRBV11-3,TRBJ2-2,many,CASSFTKGTVNTGELFF,TGTGCCAGCAGCTTCACAAAAGGGACAGTGAACACCGGGGAGCTGTTTTTT
-,TRBV10-3,TRBJ2-7,many,CAISPTGGEGAGGYEQYF,TGTGCCATCAGTCCCACCGGGGGGGAGGGGGCGGGGGGCTACGAGCAGTACTTC
-,TRBV28,TRBJ2-3,many,CASSLNPSSGETDTQYF,TGTGCCAGCAGTTTAAACCCCTCGAGCGGAGAAACAGATACGCAGTATTTT